The source of this T cell receptor (beta chain) is a study of CD8 T cells in Susac syndrome. Reverse transcription used about 0.45 to 1 ug RNA and random hexamers. TCRdb used MiXCR to reprocess the immunoSEQ multiplex PCR reads, holding one entry per CDR3 protein. This table has under 200,000 distinct CDR3 sequences, approximately 95% appearing once. The sequenced material came from CD8+ T cells from PBMCs. This receptor was obtained from a human donor with Susac syndrome.

In DNA form, the CDR3 reads TGTGCCAGCAGCTTACGTGCCGGGGCCCTGTACAATGAGCAGTTCTTC. Translated: CASSLRAGALYNEQFF. The gene calls are TRBV11-2 and TRBJ2-1, with D tentatively TRBD1 or TRBD2 (5 bases each). The length of the CDR3 is 16 residues. The V gene's germline CDR1 is SGHAT and CDR2 FQNNGV. V lost 2 bases, J lost 4 bases, and 15 bases lay in between.